What follows are 22 T cell receptor beta chains derived from one specimen sequenced in a study of CD8+ T cells in alopecia areata (dated by TCRdb to 2016 to 2019). Libraries were made using the immunoSEQ multiplex PCR assay. RNA was extracted from all samples and reverse transcribed into cDNA, which served as template for TCR sequencing. TCRdb re-hosts the immuneACCESS table, in-frame sequences only. Its copies lack some clones; in the studies checked, an unresolved V gene accounts for under half of them, and the cause for the rest is not known. The table shows about 270,000 clones here, with no singletons. Jointly, the top ten make up 1.2% of the sample. Pooled mouse cutaneous lymph node cells were stained for CD4, CD8alpha, NKG2D, NKG2ACE and other markers and were then sorted on a BD Influx. Specimen: CD4+ T cells sorted from a lymph node. These TCRs come from a C3H/HeJ mouse with alopecia areata. This strain of mice has MHC haplotype H2-k.

This clone was found a few times. Gene names refer to mouse genes. Read data end 3 residues before the CDR3 end; the end is taken from the germline J gene. The V and J genes are TRBV13-1 and TRBJ1-6; D possibly corresponds to TRBD1 (6 bases). TRBJ1-6 is an ORF for which the function is uncertain. V was pared by 3 bases and J by 7 bases, with 11 bases between. This CDR3 has 14 residues. Germline CDR1 reads NSHNY; CDR2 reads SYGAGN. The CDR3 is CASSGTEKNSPLYF. The CDR3 DNA, read in part, is TGTGCCAGCAGTGGGACAGAAAAAAATTCGCCC.

Comment on this clone: Gene names and germline match the mouse. The read is 4 residues too short to cover the CDR3 end, so that end is filled in from the germline J gene. The chain recombines TRBV31 with TRBJ1-2; 7 bases are shared with TRBD1. The trim removed 3 bases at V and 1 base at J, leaving 5 bases unmatched. The length of the CDR3 is 14 residues. CDR1 is GKSSPN and CDR2 is SITVG in the germline V gene. The CDR3 DNA, read in part, is TGTGCCTGGAGCAGACAGGGAAAAAACTCC. This encodes CAWSRQGKNS. The whole CDR3 region reads CAWSRQGKNSDYTF.

This clone appeared a few times. Mouse gene names apply. This CDR3 is CASGPGGEDTQYF. The sequenced part of the CDR3 DNA is TGTGCCAGCGGTCCAGGGGGCGAGGAC. The rearrangement links TRBV13-2 to TRBJ2-5; 8 positions match TRBD1. Sequencing ends 4 residues short of the CDR3 end; the germline J gene provides the rest. Germline loops: CDR1 NNHNN, CDR2 SYGAGS (reference sequence). This CDR3 region has 13 residues.

As regards this clone: The genes and germline here are from mouse. The missing CDR3 end, 4 residues past where the read stops, is filled in from the germline J gene. V usage is TRBV14 and J usage is TRBJ1-1; 7 bases line up with TRBD1. In germline, CDR1 is SGHDT, CDR2 FRDEAV. The CDR3 contains 14 residues. V was pared by 6 bases and J by 0 bases, with 5 bases of the junction left unmatched. The sequenced part of the CDR3 DNA is TGTGCCAGCACCCCGGGGACAGAGAACACA. Translation: CASTPGTENT. Given in full, the CDR3 is CASTPGTENTEVFF.

This clone was seen a few times. The gene symbols are mouse symbols. Coverage ceases 4 residues before the CDR3 finishes, and the germline J gene fills in the end. The sample has other DNA sequences that encode this CDR3 too. V is TRBV19 and J is TRBJ2-1; D perhaps matches TRBD2 (5 bases). V lost 2 bases, J lost 0 bases, and 9 bases lay in between. Germline-derived CDR1 and CDR2 are FNHDT and SITEND (reference sequence). This CDR3 spans 15 amino acids. The part of the CDR3 DNA that was read is TGTGCCAGCAGTATTCTGGGCCTTAACTATGCT. Amino acids: CASSILGLNYA. The full CDR3 reads CASSILGLNYAEQFF. Full variable domain (remainder filled in from reference TRBV19 and TRBJ2-1): GGIITQTPKFLIGQEGQKLTLKCQQNFNHDTMYWYRQDSGKGLRLIYYSITENDLQKGDLSEGYDASREKKSSFSLTVTSAQKNEMAVFLCASSILGLNYAEQFFGPGTRLTVL.

Remarks on this clone: Gene names denote mouse genes. CDR3 protein: CASSFARGDTEVFF. CDR3 DNA, as far as it was read: TGTGCCAGCAGCTTTGCCAGGGGAGACACA. V and J are TRBV4 and TRBJ1-1; a weak D match, TRBD1 (6 bases). The CDR3 end falls 4 residues outside the read, so it is completed with the germline J gene. V lost 4 bases, J lost 3 bases, and 12 bases lay in between. The CDR3 is 14 residues long. The V gene's germline CDR1 is LGHDT and CDR2 YNNKQL (reference sequence).

This clone has just a few counts. Germline and genes here are mouse. CDR3 bases read: TGTGCCAGCGGTGACGTGGGGAGCTATGCT. It codes for CASGDVGSYA. The complete CDR3 protein is CASGDVGSYAEQFF. The chain uses TRBV13-2 and TRBJ2-1; a possible D gene is TRBD2 (5 bases). From the germline J gene comes the end of the CDR3, since the read stops 4 residues before it. The CDR3 totals 14 residues. The germline V and J ends were trimmed by 2 bases and 3 bases, with 9 bases remaining between them. Germline V lookup: CDR1 NNHNN, CDR2 SYGAGS (reference sequence).

A remark on this clone: Gene and germline names: mouse. The covered CDR3 bases are TGTGCCAGCAGCCCACTGGCTAACTATGCT. Its translation: CASSPLANYA. The whole CDR3 is CASSPLANYAEQFF. This rearrangement joins TRBV5 to TRBJ2-1, with D maybe TRBD2 (5 bases). The read ends 4 residues early relative to the CDR3; the germline J gene fills the gap. The CDR3 spans 14 residues. V lost 4 bases and J lost 0, with 7 bases in between. Germline CDR1 and CDR2: LGHNA and YNLKQL (reference sequence).

The sample holds a few counts of this clone. Gene names and germline refer to mouse. The read finishes 4 residues shy of the CDR3 end, and the germline J gene is used to complete it. J is TRBJ1-1 and V is TRBV17; possible D gene TRBD1, 6 bases. The ends were cut back, 5 bases at V and 1 base at J, with 11 bases in the middle. The CDR3 has 14 amino acids. Germline loops: CDR1 MNHDT, CDR2 YYDKIL. The part of the CDR3 DNA that was read is TGTGCTAGCAGTCCCGGGACACCGAACACA. It yields the protein CASSPGTPNT. From start to end, the CDR3 is CASSPGTPNTEVFF.

Comment on this clone: Gene names refer to mouse genes. Read sequence stops 4 residues before the CDR3 end, and the germline J gene provides the missing end. The chain couples TRBV17 to TRBJ2-7; TRBD2 agrees at 9 bases. J lost 3 bases, V lost 2 bases, and 2 bases had no gene match. Germline lookup yields CDR1 MNHDT and CDR2 YYDKIL. This CDR3 is built from 14 residues. Partial CDR3 DNA: TGTGCTAGCAGTAGAACCTGGGGGGGCTAT. Encoded protein: CASSRTWGGY. The CDR3 in its entirety is CASSRTWGGYEQYF. The full variable domain, rest sourced from reference TRBV17 and TRBJ2-7, is DTTVKQNPRYKLARVGKPVNLICSQTMNHDTMYWYQKKPNQAPKLLLFYYDKILNREADTFEKFQSSRPNNSFCSLYIGSAGLEYSAMYLCASSRTWGGYEQYFGPGTRLTVL.

This clone has only a few counts. A read error may explain this, as a much larger clone is one base away. The genes and germline here are from mouse. The CDR3 extends 4 residues past the end of the read, so its final part is completed from the germline J gene. V gene TRBV2 combines with J gene TRBJ1-2; 7 bases are shared with TRBD1. The CDR3 totals 13 residues. Germline V CDR1 and CDR2: LGHNA, YSYQKL. With V trimmed by 4 bases and J by 2 bases, 1 base remained unmatched. CDR3 sequence reads: CASSPQGNSDYTF. CDR3 bases read: TGTGCCAGCAGCCCACAGGGGAACTCC.

Details on this clone: Gene names are mouse gene names. The CDR3 is cut off 4 residues early in the read; its end comes from the germline J gene. The rearrangement uses TRBV13-2 and TRBJ1-2; D unresolved. Germline V gene lookup returns CDR1 NNHNN and CDR2 SYGAGS (reference sequence). The length of the CDR3 is 12 residues. Trimming pared 6 bases from V and 4 bases from J, leaving 10 bases between. The CDR3 protein is CASASVGSDYTF. CDR3 bases read: TGTGCCAGCGCCTCGGTAGGCTCC.

Details on this clone: Gene names denote mouse genes. The read is 4 residues too short to cover the CDR3 end, so that end is filled in from the germline J gene. The rearrangement uses TRBV14 and TRBJ2-1; 8 bases agree with TRBD1. V was pared by 4 bases and J by 2 bases, with 5 bases of the junction left unmatched. This CDR3 spans 15 amino acids. Germline CDR1 SGHDT, CDR2 FRDEAV. The part of the CDR3 DNA that was read is TGTGCCAGCAGTCCACCGGGACAGGACTATGCT. It yields the protein CASSPPGQDYA. The full CDR3 protein reads CASSPPGQDYAEQFF.

A few counts support this clone. The genes and germline here are from mouse. The read stops 4 residues short of the end of the CDR3; the missing end is completed from the germline J gene. V gene TRBV5 combines with J gene TRBJ2-3, with D perhaps TRBD2 (7 bases). Germline assignment: CDR1 LGHNA and CDR2 YNLKQL (reference sequence). V was shortened by 0 bases and J by 1 base, with 11 bases between the two germline ends. The CDR3 covers 16 residues. The CDR3 sequence is CASSQDWGPGAETLYF. The sequenced CDR3 bases are TGTGCCAGCAGCCAAGACTGGGGGCCCGGTGCAGAA.

This clone was seen repeatedly, ten times or more. Genes here carry mouse names. Read sequence stops 4 residues before the CDR3 end, and the germline J gene provides the missing end. Additional DNA sequences in this sample encode the identical CDR3. The J gene is TRBJ2-3, the V gene TRBV5; 8 bases are shared with TRBD1. Germline V CDR1 and CDR2: LGHNA, YNLKQL (reference sequence). The junction had 1 base not matched to a gene; V was cut back by 2 bases and J by 0 bases. This CDR3 comprises 15 residues. Partial CDR3 DNA: TGTGCCAGCAGCCAACAGGGGGCTAGTGCAGAA. Protein: CASSQQGASAE. The full CDR3 is CASSQQGASAETLYF.

With regard to this clone: All gene names here are mouse names. The CDR3 end falls 4 residues outside the read, so it is completed with the germline J gene. The rearrangement links TRBV13-3 to TRBJ2-5; 11 positions match TRBD2. This CDR3 contains 15 residues. CDR1 NNHDY and CDR2 SYVADS come from the germline V gene. The CDR3 region is CASRAGTGGEDTQYF. Partial CDR3 DNA: TGTGCCAGCAGGGCCGGGACTGGGGGTGAAGAC.

In regard to this clone: Any gene name here is a mouse gene name. The read stops 4 residues short of the end of the CDR3; the missing end is completed from the germline J gene. This sample also contains other DNA sequences that code for the same CDR3. This chain joins TRBV1 and TRBJ2-4, with D maybe TRBD1 (6 bases). V gave up 1 base and J gave up 1 base, with 6 bases separating them. CDR3 length equals 14 residues. CDR1 is NSQYPW, CDR2 LRSPGD, per germline (reference sequence). Partial CDR3 DNA: TGCACCTGCAGTGCAGGGACAGGTCAAAAC. It is translated as CTCSAGTGQN. The entire CDR3 protein reads CTCSAGTGQNTLYF.

Note on this clone: Gene names and germline refer to mouse. The read ends 4 residues shy of where the CDR3 ends; the end is completed using the germline J gene. This chain connects TRBV13-2 to TRBJ2-2, with 9 bases lining up with TRBD2. Trimming took 0 bases from V and 3 from J; bases not matched to a gene: 3. The CDR3 spans 16 residues. The germline CDR1 and CDR2 sequences are NNHNN and SYGAGS (reference sequence). The CDR3: CASGDAPGGDTGQLYF. CDR3 bases read: TGTGCCAGCGGTGATGCACCTGGGGGGGACACCGGG.

This clone was detected a few times. Genes and germline come from the mouse. The read comes to an end 4 residues before the CDR3 does, leaving the germline J gene to fill in the end. The chain employs TRBV5 and TRBJ1-1; the match to TRBD1 covers 9 bases. CDR3 length: 16 residues. Trimming took 4 bases from V and 0 from J; bases not matched to a gene: 6. Per the germline V gene, CDR1 is LGHNA and CDR2 is YNLKQL (reference sequence). The CDR3 sequence is CASSPTGGSANTEVFF. The CDR3 bases that were read are TGTGCCAGCAGCCCGACAGGGGGGTCTGCAAACACA.

Note on this clone: Germline and genes here are mouse. The read ends 4 residues before the CDR3 terminus; that terminus is restored from the germline J gene. The chain links TRBV19 to TRBJ2-1; possible D gene TRBD1, 6 bases. Deletions cut 1 base from V and 3 bases from J, with 11 bases between. The CDR3 is 15 amino acids. Germline loops: CDR1 FNHDT, CDR2 SITEND (reference sequence). CDR3 bases read: TGTGCCAGCAGTATACTCTGGGACATCTATGCT. Residues: CASSILWDIYA. The complete CDR3 reads CASSILWDIYAEQFF.

For this clone: Genes here carry mouse names. The CDR3 end falls 4 residues outside the read, so it is completed with the germline J gene. The V and J genes are TRBV19 and TRBJ2-5; 8 nucleotides match TRBD2. The CDR3 contains 13 residues. In germline, CDR1 is FNHDT, CDR2 SITEND (reference sequence). CDR3 protein: CASSRGGADTQYF. The CDR3 bases that were read are TGTGCCAGCAGTCGGGGGGGCGCGGAC.

There are a few counts of this clone. Gene names and germline match the mouse. CDR3 DNA, as far as it was read: TGCACCTGCAGTGCAGACAGGGACAGGGGCAGTGCAGAA. As protein: CTCSADRDRGSAE. The complete CDR3 reads CTCSADRDRGSAETLYF. V and J are TRBV1 and TRBJ2-3; TRBD1 agrees at 10 bases. The CDR3 goes on 4 residues after the read ends, and that part is filled in from the germline J gene. V gave up 0 bases and J gave up 0 bases; unmatched junction bases: 3. Per the germline V gene, CDR1 is NSQYPW and CDR2 is LRSPGD (reference sequence). This CDR3 comprises 17 residues.